Given below is one T cell receptor beta chain in context. The PCR was carried out with 60 Vbeta primers and 13 Jbeta primers. Sequencing used immunoSEQ multiplex PCR; TCRdb keeps in-frame clones, though not all of them. The table includes some 110,000 clones, over 70% detected once. These data come from a study of cytomegalovirus exposure and HLA in healthy donors. V was shortened by 4 bases and J by 3 bases, with 18 bases between the two germline ends. This CDR3 comprises 15 residues. The germline V gene encodes CDR1 SQVTM and CDR2 ANQGSEA. This clonotype was obtained from a woman aged 18-35 years in good health and CMV-seronegative. This chain links TRBV29-1 with TRBJ2-5, with D possibly matching TRBD2 (6 bases). Source material: PBMCs. CDR3 sequence reads: CSVVRRGEFKETQYF. The DNA for the CDR3 is TGCAGCGTTGTACGGCGGGGAGAATTCAAAGAGACCCAGTACTTC. Combining the CDR3 with reference TRBV29-1 and TRBJ2-5 gives the whole variable domain SAVISQKPSRDICQRGTSLTIQCQVDSQVTMMFWYRQQPGQSLTLIATANQGSEATYESGFVIDKFPISRPNLTFSTLTVSNMSPEDSSIYLCSVVRRGEFKETQYFGPGTRLLVL.